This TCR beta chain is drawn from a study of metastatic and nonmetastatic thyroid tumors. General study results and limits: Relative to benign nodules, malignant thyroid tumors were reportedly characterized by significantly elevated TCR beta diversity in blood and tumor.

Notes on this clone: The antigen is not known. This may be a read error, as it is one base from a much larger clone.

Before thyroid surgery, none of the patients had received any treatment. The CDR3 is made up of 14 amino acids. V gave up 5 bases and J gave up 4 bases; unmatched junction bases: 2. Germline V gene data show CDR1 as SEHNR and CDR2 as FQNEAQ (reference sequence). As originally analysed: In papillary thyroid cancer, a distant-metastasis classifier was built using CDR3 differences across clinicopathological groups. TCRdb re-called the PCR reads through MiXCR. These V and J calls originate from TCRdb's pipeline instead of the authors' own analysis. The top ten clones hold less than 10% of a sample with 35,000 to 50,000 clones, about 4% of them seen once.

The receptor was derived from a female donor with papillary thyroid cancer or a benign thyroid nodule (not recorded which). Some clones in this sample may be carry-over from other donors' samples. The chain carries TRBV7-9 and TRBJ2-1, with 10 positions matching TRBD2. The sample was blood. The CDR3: CASSQAGGYNEQFF. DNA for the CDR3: TGTGCCAGCAGCCAAGCGGGGGGGTACAATGAGCAGTTCTTC. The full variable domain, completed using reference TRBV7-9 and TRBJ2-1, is DTGVSQNPRHKITKRGQNVTFRCDPISEHNRLYWYRQTLGQGPEFLTYFQNEAQLEKSRLLSDRFSAERPKGSFSTLEIQRTEQGDSAMYLCASSQAGGYNEQFFGPGTRLTVL.